The source of this T cell receptor beta chain is a study of T cell responses to AZD1222 COVID-19 vaccine. Study-level points and caveats: White British ancestry dominated among donors, who included more females, and clonal diversity was possibly underestimated. Seropositive AZD1222 recipients at baseline numbered only 6 or 7.

This clone was seen more than once but under ten times. Its antigen is unidentified. Trimming took off 3 bases at V and 6 bases at J, with 18 bases between the two ends. Germline CDR1 GTSNPN, CDR2 SVGIG (reference sequence). There are 14 residues in the CDR3. TCRdb's table, derived via immunoSEQ multiplex PCR, lists solely in-frame clones and lacks some. This sample has 150,000 to 200,000 clones, with around 89% found just once. The TCR was taken from an adult who received the AZD1222 COVID-19 vaccine. The specimen was peripheral blood, collected 28 days after the second AZD1222 dose. The J gene is TRBJ2-7, the V gene TRBV30; tentative D call: TRBD2 (6 bases). The CDR3 DNA reads TGTGCCTGGAGCCTGACTAGTACGTGGCGCGAGCAGTACTTC. The encoded protein is CAWSLTSTWREQYF.